The clone carrying this T cell receptor beta chain was detected a few times. This entry comes from a study of CD8 T cells in ankylosing spondylitis. TCRdb itself ran the 5' RACE reads through MiXCR, one entry per CDR3 protein. The sample lists 150,000 to 200,000 distinct CDR3 sequences; about 20% were seen once. The germline gives CDR1 LGHDT, CDR2 YNNKEL (reference sequence). Losses at the gene ends were 1 base for V and 6 bases for J; bases not matched to a gene: 9. This CDR3 comprises 16 residues. The J gene is TRBJ1-1, the V gene TRBV3-1; 9 nucleotides match TRBD1. This sequence was found in a male donor under 30 with ankylosing spondylitis or in good health (not recorded which). Sequenced input: blood, either unsorted or a sorted T cell fraction (not recorded which). This CDR3 reads CASSQGDRGKLAEAFF. Here the CDR3 DNA reads TGTGCCAGCAGCCAAGGAGACAGGGGGAAATTGGCTGAAGCTTTCTTT.